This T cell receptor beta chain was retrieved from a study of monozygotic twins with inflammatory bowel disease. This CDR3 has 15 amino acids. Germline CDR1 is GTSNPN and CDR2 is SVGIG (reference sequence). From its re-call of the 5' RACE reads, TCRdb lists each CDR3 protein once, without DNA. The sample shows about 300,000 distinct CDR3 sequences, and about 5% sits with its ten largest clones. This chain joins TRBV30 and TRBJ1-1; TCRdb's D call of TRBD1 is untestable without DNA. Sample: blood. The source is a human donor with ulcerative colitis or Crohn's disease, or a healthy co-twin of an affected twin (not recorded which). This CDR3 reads CAWSLPGQGSTEAFF. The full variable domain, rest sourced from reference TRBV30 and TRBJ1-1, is SQTIHQWPATLVQPVGSPLSLECTVEGTSNPNLYWYRQAAGRGLQLLFYSVGIGQISSEVPQNLSASRPQDRQFILSSKKLLLSDSGFYLCAWSLPGQGSTEAFFGQGTRLTVV.